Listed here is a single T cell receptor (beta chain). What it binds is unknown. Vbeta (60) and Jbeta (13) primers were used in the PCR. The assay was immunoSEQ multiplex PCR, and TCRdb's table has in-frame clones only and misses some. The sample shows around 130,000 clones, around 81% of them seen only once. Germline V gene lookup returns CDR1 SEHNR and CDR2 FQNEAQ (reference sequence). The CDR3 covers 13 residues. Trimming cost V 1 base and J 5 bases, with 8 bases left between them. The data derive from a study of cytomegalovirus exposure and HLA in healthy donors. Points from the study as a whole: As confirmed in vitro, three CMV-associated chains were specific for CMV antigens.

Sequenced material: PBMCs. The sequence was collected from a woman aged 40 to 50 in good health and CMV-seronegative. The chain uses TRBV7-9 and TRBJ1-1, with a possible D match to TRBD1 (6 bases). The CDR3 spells CASSLGGQTEAFF. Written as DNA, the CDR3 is TGTGCCAGCAGCTTAGGGGGGCAGACTGAAGCTTTCTTT. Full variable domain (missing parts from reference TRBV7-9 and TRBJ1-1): DTGVSQNPRHKITKRGQNVTFRCDPISEHNRLYWYRQTLGQGPEFLTYFQNEAQLEKSRLLSDRFSAERPKGSFSTLEIQRTEQGDSAMYLCASSLGGQTEAFFGQGTRLTVV.